This T cell receptor beta chain was sequenced for a study of vaccination effects on CD4 cells after COVID-19. Sequenced by immunoSEQ multiplex PCR; TCRdb stores in-frame clones only, minus some. The sample consists of 62,000 or so clones, 80% of them appearing once. The CDR3 runs 11 residues. V lost 7 bases, J lost 10 bases, and 16 bases lay in between. Germline V CDR1 and CDR2: DFQATT, SNEGSKA (reference sequence). A word on this clone: Its antigen is unknown.

Antigen-specific CD4+ T cells were expanded with viral peptide pools in the ViraFEST assay before sequencing. CD4+ T cell isolation took place after 10 days of culture. Vaccinated recipients, who were negative for nucleocapsid antibodies, had no history of SARS-CoV-2 infection. Cultures received IL-2 medium that replaced half the medium on days 3 and 7. The sequencing used CD4+ T cells from PBMCs cultured with SARS-CoV-2 spike peptides, collected before COVID-19 vaccination. This receptor was obtained from a human donor who received a COVID-19 vaccine. The rearrangement links TRBV20-1 to TRBJ1-1; unclear D gene. DNA for the CDR3: TGCAGTGTTTCCGAAGGGTCAATAGCTTTCTTT. Translation gives CSVSEGSIAFF.